This T cell receptor (beta chain) was sequenced in a study of CD4 T cells in relation to SARS-CoV-2 and coronaviruses. Study results and limitations: No crossreactivity against non-spike viral proteins was tested here. In roughly 60% of donors, memory CD4+ clonotypes crossrecognized SARS-CoV-2 and at least one common cold coronavirus spike.

The CDR3 contains 15 residues. V shed 1 base and J shed 2 bases, with 15 bases lying between them. The germline gives CDR1 GTSNPN, CDR2 SVGIG (reference sequence). The unexposed donors gave CD4+ T cells in about 2011-2018, prior to COVID-19. CD4 enrichment then naive enrichment separated naive from memory CD4+ cells. TCRdb keeps only in-frame clones here, not all; method: immunoSEQ multiplex PCR. The table includes about 59,000 clones, 75% to 90% detected once. Note on this clone: Its antigen is unidentified.

Sequenced sample: memory CD4+ T cells from PBMCs. This receptor was obtained from a human donor in good health. This chain uses TRBV30 with TRBJ2-7, with no clear D. CDR3 sequence reads: CAWSGDYRTPYEQYF. In nucleotides, the CDR3 is TGTGCCTGGAGTGGGGATTATAGGACCCCCTACGAGCAGTACTTC.